This is a list of T cell receptor beta chains from one sample in a study of blood T cell repertoires in COVID-19. The repertoire was sequenced with immunoSEQ multiplex PCR; TCRdb's copy has only in-frame clones and lacks some. The repertoire holds tens of thousands of clones, approximately 80% seen once, with roughly 41% in the top ten. The material sequenced was peripheral blood. These receptors originate from a man older than 75 with acute or convalescent COVID-19. The CDR3 runs from the conserved cysteine through the conserved F or W. D genes are given only for firm matches. Expanded clones get a size class; other rows say once, few or many, or leave the size out.

j_call d_call clone_size v_call cdr3_aa cdr3_nt
TRBJ2-5 TRBD2 NA TRBV5-1 CASSFYAGGEETQYF TGCGCCAGCAGCTTTTATGCGGGGGGGGAGGAGACCCAGTACTTC
TRBJ2-7 TRBD1 NA TRBV27 CASSLFGTGVPYEQYF TGTGCCAGCAGTTTATTCGGGACAGGAGTCCCCTACGAGCAGTACTTC
TRBJ2-1 TRBD1 few TRBV7-2 CASSLGGQEYEQFF TGTGCCAGCAGCTTAGGGGGACAGGAGTATGAGCAGTTCTTC
TRBJ2-7 NA NA TRBV6-1 CASSALRTGIMVYEQYF TGTGCCAGCAGTGCCTTAAGGACTGGGATAATGGTCTACGAGCAGTACTTC
TRBJ2-5 NA NA TRBV5-6 CASSLPGSPQETQYF TGTGCCAGCAGCTTGCCAGGCTCCCCCCAAGAGACCCAGTACTTC
TRBJ2-1 TRBD2 few TRBV7-9 CASSRGLAGTGEQFF TGTGCCAGCAGTAGGGGACTAGCGGGAACCGGTGAGCAGTTCTTC
TRBJ1-5 NA NA TRBV29-1 CSAGGGASNQPQHF TGCAGCGCCGGAGGGGGGGCGAGCAATCAGCCCCAGCATTTT
TRBJ2-7 TRBD2 NA TRBV3-1/TRBV3-2 CASSQETSSLEQYF TGTGCCAGCAGCCAAGAGACTAGCTCTCTCGAGCAGTACTTC
TRBJ1-5 NA NA TRBV19 CASSISNGNQPQHF TGTGCCAGTAGTATAAGTAACGGTAATCAGCCCCAGCATTTT
TRBJ1-5 NA NA TRBV28 CASSTEANRANQPQHF TGTGCCAGCAGCACCGAAGCCAACAGGGCCAATCAGCCCCAGCATTTT
TRBJ1-5 NA NA TRBV21-1 CASSKTSGRPQHF TGTGCCAGCAGCAAAACCTCTGGGCGGCCCCAGCATTTT
TRBJ1-2 TRBD1 NA TRBV5-4 CASSPGTGPYGYTF TGTGCCAGCAGTCCCGGGACAGGACCCTATGGCTACACCTTC
TRBJ1-1 NA NA TRBV6-5 CASRGRTEAFF TGTGCCAGCAGGGGGCGCACTGAAGCTTTCTTT
TRBJ2-7 NA NA TRBV7-6 CASSLALGGAHSEQYF TGTGCCAGCAGCTTAGCCCTGGGGGGGGCACATTCCGAGCAGTACTTC
TRBJ2-7 NA NA TRBV7-9 CASSLGPTNYEQYF TGTGCCAGCAGCTTAGGGCCCACTAACTACGAGCAGTACTTC
TRBJ2-2 TRBD2 NA TRBV2 CASSEAPAGGGNTGELFF TGTGCCAGCAGTGAGGCCCCGGCGGGGGGGGGCAACACCGGGGAGCTGTTTTTT
TRBJ1-4 TRBD1 few TRBV2 CASSGQGLTNEKLFF TGTGCCAGCAGTGGACAGGGGTTGACTAATGAAAAACTGTTTTTT
TRBJ2-7 NA NA TRBV25-1 CASSDGRTYEQYF TGTGCCAGCAGTGATGGACGGACATACGAGCAGTACTTC
TRBJ1-2 NA NA TRBV7-9 CAITTGDDYGYTF TGTGCCATCACGACAGGAGACGACTATGGCTACACCTTC
TRBJ2-5 NA NA TRBV28 CASSNKTTPSGETQYF TGTGCCAGCTCTAATAAGACTACCCCCTCCGGAGAGACCCAGTACTTC
TRBJ2-7 TRBD2 NA TRBV28 CASSFGLAGQYF TGTGCCAGCAGTTTCGGACTAGCGGGGCAGTACTTC
TRBJ1-1 TRBD1 NA TRBV5-1 CASSKGQGGTEAFF TGCGCCAGCAGCAAGGGACAGGGGGGCACTGAAGCTTTCTTT
TRBJ2-2 TRBD2 NA TRBV7-2 CASSLVSGGAGELFF TGTGCCAGCAGCTTAGTTAGCGGGGGGGCCGGGGAGCTGTTTTTT
TRBJ1-5 NA NA TRBV5-5 CATSNGVAQPQHF TGTGCCACTTCGAACGGGGTAGCGCAGCCCCAGCATTTT
TRBJ2-7 NA NA TRBV6-2/TRBV6-3 CASSLMGGYEQYF TGTGCCAGCAGTCTGATGGGGGGATACGAGCAGTACTTC
TRBJ1-1 NA once TRBV7-9 CASSPRQDTNTEAFF TGTGCCAGCAGCCCCCGACAGGACACGAACACTGAAGCTTTCTTT
TRBJ2-7 NA NA TRBV7-4 CARRYGIDEQYF TGTGCCAGGAGGTACGGGATCGACGAGCAGTACTTC
TRBJ2-7 TRBD1 few TRBV29-1 CSVGQGRRQYF TGCAGCGTCGGACAGGGAAGAAGGCAGTACTTC
TRBJ1-5 NA NA TRBV24-1 CATSDSRASNQPQHF TGTGCCACCAGTGATTCCAGGGCGAGCAATCAGCCCCAGCATTTT
TRBJ2-5 NA NA TRBV19 CASSMVASTDIRETQYF TGTGCCAGTAGTATGGTTGCCTCGACAGACATACGGGAGACCCAGTACTTC
TRBJ1-1 NA NA TRBV7-9 CATPVDRNMNTEAFF TGTGCCACCCCCGTCGACAGGAATATGAACACTGAAGCTTTCTTT
TRBJ2-1 TRBD2 NA TRBV18 CASSLLAGGILYNEQFF TGTGCCAGCTCACTACTAGCGGGGGGTATACTTTACAATGAGCAGTTCTTC
TRBJ1-1 NA NA TRBV7-8 CASSSPSGGGLNTEAFF TGTGCCAGCAGCTCGCCTTCGGGAGGGGGGTTGAACACTGAAGCTTTCTTT
TRBJ1-1 NA NA TRBV29-1 CSVFRGRINTEAFF TGCAGCGTCTTCCGCGGCCGGATTAACACTGAAGCTTTCTTT
TRBJ2-1 TRBD2 once TRBV6-4 CASSVSGRGYNEQFF TGTGCCAGCAGTGTTAGCGGGAGGGGATACAATGAGCAGTTCTTC
TRBJ1-5 TRBD1 NA TRBV18 CASSVGQGIRPQHF TGTGCCAGCTCAGTCGGACAGGGGATTCGGCCCCAGCATTTT
TRBJ1-5 TRBD1 NA TRBV2 CASSENRGGNQPQHF TGTGCCAGCAGTGAAAACAGGGGAGGCAATCAGCCCCAGCATTTT
TRBJ2-2 NA few TRBV6-5 CASRQGTGELFF TGTGCCAGCAGACAGGGCACCGGGGAGCTGTTTTTT
TRBJ2-1 TRBD2 NA TRBV7-2 CASTRGGFKFF TGTGCCAGCACCCGGGGGGGGTTTAAGTTCTTC
TRBJ2-1 TRBD2 NA TRBV19 CASSISSGRAYNEQFF TGTGCCAGTAGTATCTCTAGCGGAAGAGCCTACAATGAGCAGTTCTTC